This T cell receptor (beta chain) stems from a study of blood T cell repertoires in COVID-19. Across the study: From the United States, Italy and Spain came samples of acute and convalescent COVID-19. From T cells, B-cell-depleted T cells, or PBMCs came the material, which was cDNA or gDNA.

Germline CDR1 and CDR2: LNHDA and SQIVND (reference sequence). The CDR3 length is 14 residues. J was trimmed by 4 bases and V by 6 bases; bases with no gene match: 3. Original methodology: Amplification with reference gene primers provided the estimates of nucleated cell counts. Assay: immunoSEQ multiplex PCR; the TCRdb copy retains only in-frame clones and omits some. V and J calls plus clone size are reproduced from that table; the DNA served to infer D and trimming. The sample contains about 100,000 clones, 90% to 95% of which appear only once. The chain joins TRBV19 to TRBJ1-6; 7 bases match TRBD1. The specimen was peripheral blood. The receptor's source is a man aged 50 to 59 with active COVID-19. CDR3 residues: CASSETGYNSPLHF. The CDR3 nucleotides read TGTGCCAGTAGCGAGACAGGGTATAATTCACCCCTCCACTTT.